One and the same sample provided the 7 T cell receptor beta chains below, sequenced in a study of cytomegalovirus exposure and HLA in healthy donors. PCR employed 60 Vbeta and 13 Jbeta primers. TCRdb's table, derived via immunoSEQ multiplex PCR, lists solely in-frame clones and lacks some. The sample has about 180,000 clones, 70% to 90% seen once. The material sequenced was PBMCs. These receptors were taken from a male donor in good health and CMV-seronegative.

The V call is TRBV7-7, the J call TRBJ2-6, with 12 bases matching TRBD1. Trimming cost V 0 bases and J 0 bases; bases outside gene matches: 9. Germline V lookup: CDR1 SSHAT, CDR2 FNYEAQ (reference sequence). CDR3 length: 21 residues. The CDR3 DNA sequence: TGTGCCAGCAGCTTAGCCTCCGGGACAGGGGGCTACGTCTCTGGGGCCAACGTCCTGACTTTC. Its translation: CASSLASGTGGYVSGANVLTF.

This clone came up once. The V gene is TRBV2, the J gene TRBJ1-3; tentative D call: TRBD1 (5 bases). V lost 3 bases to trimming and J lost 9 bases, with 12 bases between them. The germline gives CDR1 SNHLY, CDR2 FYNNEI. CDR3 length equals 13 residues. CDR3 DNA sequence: TGTGCCAGCAGTGAGTGGGGCCTCAGCACCATATATTTT. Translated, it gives CASSEWGLSTIYF.

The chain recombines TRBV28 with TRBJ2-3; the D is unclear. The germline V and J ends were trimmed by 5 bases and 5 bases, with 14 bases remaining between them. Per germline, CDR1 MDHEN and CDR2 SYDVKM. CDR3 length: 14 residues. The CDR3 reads CASSPYSSGDTQYF. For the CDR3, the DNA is TGTGCCAGCAGTCCCTATTCCTCCGGAGATACGCAGTATTTT.

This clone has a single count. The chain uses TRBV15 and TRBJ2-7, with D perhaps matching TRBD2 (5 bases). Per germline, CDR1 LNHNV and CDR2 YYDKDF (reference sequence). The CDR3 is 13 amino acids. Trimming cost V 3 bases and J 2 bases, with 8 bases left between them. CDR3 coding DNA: TGTGCCACCAGCAGGGACGGGGCCTACGAGCAGTACTTC. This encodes CATSRDGAYEQYF. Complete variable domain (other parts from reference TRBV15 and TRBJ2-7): DAMVIQNPRYQVTQFGKPVTLSCSQTLNHNVMYWYQQKSSQAPKLLFHYYDKDFNNEADTPDNFQSRRPNTSFCFLDIRSPGLGDTAMYLCATSRDGAYEQYFGPGTRLTVT.

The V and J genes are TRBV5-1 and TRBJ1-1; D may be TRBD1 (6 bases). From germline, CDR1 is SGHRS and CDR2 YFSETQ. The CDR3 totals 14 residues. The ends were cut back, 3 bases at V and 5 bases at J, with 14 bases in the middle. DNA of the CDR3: TGCGCCAGCAGCTCAGCCACAGGGAATACTGAAGCTTTCTTT. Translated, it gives CASSSATGNTEAFF.

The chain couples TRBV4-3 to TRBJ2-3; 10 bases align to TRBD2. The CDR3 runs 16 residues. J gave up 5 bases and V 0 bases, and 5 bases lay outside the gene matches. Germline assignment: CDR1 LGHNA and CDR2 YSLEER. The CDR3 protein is CASSQDGSGGVDTQYF. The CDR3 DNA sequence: TGCGCCAGCAGCCAAGACGGAAGCGGGGGGGTAGATACGCAGTATTTT.

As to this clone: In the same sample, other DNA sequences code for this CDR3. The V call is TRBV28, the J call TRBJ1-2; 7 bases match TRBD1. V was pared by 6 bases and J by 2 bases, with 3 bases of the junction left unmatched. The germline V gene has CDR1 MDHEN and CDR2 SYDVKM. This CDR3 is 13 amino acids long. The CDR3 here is CASSLTGNYGYTF. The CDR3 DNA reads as TGTGCCAGCAGCCTGACAGGGAACTATGGCTACACCTTC.